The present T cell receptor beta chain was sequenced within a study of blood T cell repertoires in COVID-19. Overall study context: The cDNA or gDNA used as material had been derived from T cells, B-cell-depleted T cells, or PBMCs.

CDR1 and CDR2 (germline): LGHDT, YNNKEL (reference sequence). CDR3 length equals 13 residues. Trimming left V 5 bases short and J 4 bases short, with 11 bases between. Methods used by the authors: Using reference gene primer amplification, nucleated cell counts were estimated. Libraries were prepared by immunoSEQ multiplex PCR; TCRdb keeps only in-frame clonotypes and omits some of them. V and J calls and clone size are those listed in that table; D and trimming were worked out from the DNA. The sample yields 91,000 or so clones, 86% seen once. V and J are TRBV3-1 (or the pseudogene TRBV3-2) and TRBJ2-5; perhaps TRBD2 as D (5 bases). Sequencing was done on a sample of peripheral blood. The clonotype was recovered from a woman aged 55-70 years in a cohort sampled during active or convalescent COVID-19. The CDR3: CASSTRRSETQYF. CDR3 DNA sequence: TGTGCCAGCAGCACAAGGAGGTCAGAGACCCAGTACTTC.